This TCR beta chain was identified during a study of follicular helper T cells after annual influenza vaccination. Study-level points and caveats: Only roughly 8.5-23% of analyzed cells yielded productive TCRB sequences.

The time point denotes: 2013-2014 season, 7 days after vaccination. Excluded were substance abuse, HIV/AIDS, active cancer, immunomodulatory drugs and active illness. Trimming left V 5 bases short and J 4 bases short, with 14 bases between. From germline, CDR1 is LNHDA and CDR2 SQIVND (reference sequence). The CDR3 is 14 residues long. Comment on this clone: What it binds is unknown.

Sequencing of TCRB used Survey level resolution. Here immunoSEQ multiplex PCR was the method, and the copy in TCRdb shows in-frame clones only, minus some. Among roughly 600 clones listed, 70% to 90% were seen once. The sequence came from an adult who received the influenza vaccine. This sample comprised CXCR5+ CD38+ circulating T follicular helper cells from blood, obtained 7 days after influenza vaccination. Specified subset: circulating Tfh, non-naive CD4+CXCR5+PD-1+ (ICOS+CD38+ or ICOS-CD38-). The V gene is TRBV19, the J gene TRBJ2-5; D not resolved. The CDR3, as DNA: TGTGCCAGTAGTGCGGTTATAGCTTTAGAGACCCAGTACTTC. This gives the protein CASSAVIALETQYF.